The 21 T cell receptor beta chains in this list originate from one sample, sequenced in a study of preoperative IRX-2 immunotherapy in early breast cancer. The protocol was immunoSEQ multiplex PCR, while the TCRdb copy is restricted to in-frame clones and leaves out a portion. Of some 5,000 clones listed, approximately 60% are singletons. As for treatment: preoperative locoregional IRX-2 cytokine immunotherapy. The material was tumor tissue, obtained before IRX-2 immunotherapy. The receptors derive from a human donor with breast cancer.

The chain couples TRBV23-1 to TRBJ2-3, with 12 bases aligning to TRBD2. TRBV23-1 has ORF status, its function being uncertain. The CDR3 runs 16 residues. The trim removed 6 bases at V and 3 bases at J, leaving 7 bases unmatched. CDR3 protein: CASSPRTSGTTDTQYF. The DNA for the CDR3 is TGCGCCAGCAGCCCAAGGACTAGCGGGACTACAGATACGCAGTATTTT.

This chain connects TRBV28 to TRBJ1-5; the D gene is possibly TRBD1 (6 bases). CDR3 length: 17 amino acids. Germline V gene lookup returns CDR1 MDHEN and CDR2 SYDVKM. With 5 bases removed from V and 5 bases from J, the gap between germline ends came to 22 bases. CDR3 in amino acids: CASSRARHWGPHQPQHF. Written as DNA, the CDR3 is TGTGCCAGCAGTCGAGCGAGGCACTGGGGGCCGCATCAGCCCCAGCATTTT.

V is TRBV9 and J is TRBJ2-4; D may match TRBD1 or TRBD2 (5 bases each). Deletions cut 5 bases from V and 0 bases from J, with 15 bases between. The CDR3 runs to 16 residues. Germline V gene sequence: CDR1 SGDLS, CDR2 YYNGEE. The CDR3 sequence: CASSYDSLAAKNIQYF. The CDR3, as DNA: TGTGCCAGCAGTTACGACAGCCTAGCAGCCAAAAACATTCAGTACTTC.

The chain has TRBV19 and TRBJ2-7, with 7 bases that match TRBD2. Trimming at V came to 3 bases and at J to 5 bases, leaving 16 bases not matched to a gene. The germline V gene has CDR1 LNHDA and CDR2 SQIVND (reference sequence). This CDR3 has 17 amino acids. The CDR3 DNA reads TGTGCCAGTAGTATCCCCCTAGGTTGGCGGGGGAACAACGAGCAGTACTTC. Protein sequence: CASSIPLGWRGNNEQYF.

This chain links TRBV30 with TRBJ1-4; D may be TRBD1 (5 bases). There are 17 residues in the CDR3. Germline CDR1 GTSNPN, CDR2 SVGIG (reference sequence). V was trimmed by 3 bases and J by 5 bases, leaving 22 bases between them. DNA of the CDR3: TGTGCCTGGAGCGACGAAGGGGCCGGTTACCGGAATGAAAAACTGTTTTTT. It is translated as CAWSDEGAGYRNEKLFF.

The chain couples TRBV19 to TRBJ2-1; 7 bases match TRBD1. The CDR3 is made up of 13 amino acids. Germline V lookup: CDR1 LNHDA, CDR2 SQIVND (reference sequence). J gave up 6 bases and V 5 bases, and 4 bases lay outside the gene matches. CDR3 region: CASSVDRVNEQFF. CDR3 coding DNA: TGTGCCAGTAGTGTCGACAGGGTCAATGAGCAGTTCTTC.

This clone turned up a few times. V and J are TRBV19 and TRBJ1-4; no firm D call. Germline V gene data show CDR1 as LNHDA and CDR2 as SQIVND (reference sequence). V was pared by 7 bases and J by 2 bases, with 11 bases between. The CDR3 is 14 amino acids. CDR3 nucleotide sequence: TGTGCCAGTAAACAGAGGCCGACTAATGAAAAACTGTTTTTT. It codes for CASKQRPTNEKLFF.

V gene TRBV11-3 combines with J gene TRBJ2-5; unclear D gene. V lost 2 bases, J lost 7 bases, and 17 bases lay in between. CDR1 and CDR2 from the germline V gene are SGHNT and YENEEA. The CDR3 extends over 15 amino acids. The CDR3 nucleotides are TGTGCCAGCAGCTTAAGAGTAAGCTACTCTCGGACCCAGTACTTC. Translation gives CASSLRVSYSRTQYF.

The V and J genes are TRBV6-8 and TRBJ1-5; D not certain. Trimming removed 6 bases at V and 2 bases at J, with 8 bases between. Germline V gives CDR1 MNHGY, CDR2 SAAAGT. This CDR3 spans 13 amino acids. The DNA for the CDR3 is TGTGCCAGCAGATTTAGGGGCAATCAGCCCCAGCATTTT. Residues: CASRFRGNQPQHF.

This chain uses TRBV10-2 with TRBJ1-2; D gene unclear. Trimming cost V 5 bases and J 4 bases, with 14 bases left between them. CDR1 and CDR2 from the germline V gene are WSHSY and SAAADI. The CDR3 runs to 14 residues. The CDR3 loop reads CASSKGYEGYGYTF. In nucleotides, the CDR3 is TGCGCCAGCAGTAAAGGATATGAGGGCTATGGCTACACCTTC.

The rearrangement joins TRBV29-1 to TRBJ2-5; perhaps D is TRBD1 or TRBD2 (6 bases each). V was clipped by 7 bases and J by 3 bases, with 18 bases between them. The CDR3 runs 14 residues. Germline V gene lookup returns CDR1 SQVTM and CDR2 ANQGSEA. Here the CDR3 reads CSATPGGTKETQYF. The CDR3 DNA reads as TGCAGCGCCACCCCCGGAGGGACAAAAGAGACCCAGTACTTC. The variable domain in full, completed from reference TRBV29-1 and TRBJ2-5, reads SAVISQKPSRDICQRGTSLTIQCQVDSQVTMMFWYRQQPGQSLTLIATANQGSEATYESGFVIDKFPISRPNLTFSTLTVSNMSPEDSSIYLCSATPGGTKETQYFGPGTRLLVL.

The rearrangement uses TRBV19 and TRBJ1-1; 11 bases are a match to TRBD1. CDR1 LNHDA and CDR2 SQIVND come from the germline V gene (reference sequence). The CDR3 length is 16 residues. With V trimmed by 10 bases and J by 6 bases, 16 bases remained unmatched. The CDR3 here is CANSGTGGISSAEAFF. The DNA for the CDR3 is TGTGCCAATTCCGGGACAGGGGGGATTTCCAGCGCTGAAGCTTTCTTT.

In its sample, this clone was seen a few times. This chain uses TRBV28 with TRBJ2-1; D gene uncertain. Germline V gives CDR1 MDHEN, CDR2 SYDVKM. This CDR3 is 15 amino acids long. Trimming removed 5 bases from V and 5 bases from J, with 16 bases in between. Here the CDR3 reads CASSLILYSNNEQFF. The CDR3 DNA is TGTGCCAGCAGTCTAATTTTGTACTCAAACAATGAGCAGTTCTTC.

This chain links TRBV19 with TRBJ1-3; D is undetermined. Germline CDR1 and CDR2: LNHDA and SQIVND (reference sequence). The CDR3 contains 15 residues. V gave up 9 bases and J gave up 0 bases, with 15 bases separating them. The CDR3 region is CASRSRKDSGNTIYF. The CDR3 bases are TGTGCCAGCCGGTCTCGAAAGGACTCTGGAAACACCATATATTTT.

This chain links TRBV19 with TRBJ1-5, with 8 nucleotides matching TRBD1. CDR1 LNHDA and CDR2 SQIVND come from the germline V gene (reference sequence). J gave up 4 bases and V 5 bases, and 7 bases lay outside the gene matches. The CDR3 covers 15 residues. This CDR3 reads CASSFRTGPNQPQHF. The CDR3 DNA is TGTGCCAGTAGTTTTCGGACAGGGCCGAATCAGCCCCAGCATTTT.

This sequence joins TRBV28 and TRBJ2-7; tentatively, D is TRBD1 (6 bases). The CDR3 has 15 residues. Germline CDR1 MDHEN, CDR2 SYDVKM. V was cut by 5 bases and J by 0 bases, with 14 bases left in between. CDR3 amino acids: CASSRPGVPSYEQYF. In nucleotides, the CDR3 is TGTGCCAGCAGTAGACCAGGGGTTCCCTCCTACGAGCAGTACTTC.

This clone came up a few times. This chain links TRBV11-3 with TRBJ2-1; 9 nucleotides line up with TRBD2. The CDR3 has 16 amino acids. Per germline, CDR1 SGHNT and CDR2 YENEEA. The trim removed 5 bases at V and 2 bases at J, leaving 7 bases unmatched. The CDR3 loop is CASSRTGTSTYNEQFF. The CDR3 coding sequence is TGTGCCAGCAGCCGAACCGGGACTAGCACCTACAATGAGCAGTTCTTC.

The rearrangement uses TRBV19 and TRBJ2-1, with D unresolved. The CDR3 length is 13 residues. Germline loops: CDR1 LNHDA, CDR2 SQIVND (reference sequence). The V gene lost 3 bases and the J gene lost 3 bases, with 6 bases spanning the gap. CDR3 protein: CASSIRVYNEQFF. The CDR3, as DNA: TGTGCCAGTAGTATCCGGGTCTACAATGAGCAGTTCTTC.

This clone occurred a few times. The chain combines TRBV6-8 with TRBJ1-3, with D perhaps matching TRBD1 (5 bases). CDR3 length equals 14 residues. Germline CDR1 is MNHGY and CDR2 is SAAAGT. V was shortened by 3 bases and J by 4 bases, with 10 bases between the two germline ends. The CDR3 loop is CASSYLQGGNTIYF. The CDR3 nucleotides are TGTGCCAGCAGTTATCTGCAGGGAGGAAACACCATATATTTT.

This rearrangement joins TRBV6-8 to TRBJ2-1; D is uncertain. The CDR3 spans 12 residues. CDR1 is MNHGY, CDR2 SAAAGT, per germline. V lost 7 bases and J lost 4, with 8 bases in between. In DNA form, the CDR3 reads TGTGCCAGCATCTCTGGGTACAATGAGCAGTTCTTC. This sequence encodes CASISGYNEQFF.

This clone was seen a few times. The V and J genes are TRBV9 and TRBJ2-7; the D is unclear. This CDR3 is built from 12 residues. V dropped 5 bases and J dropped 3 bases, with 9 bases sitting between them. Germline V gives CDR1 SGDLS, CDR2 YYNGEE. The CDR3 sequence is CASSEAYYEQYF. DNA of the CDR3: TGTGCCAGCAGTGAAGCATACTACGAGCAGTACTTC.